The clone carrying this T cell receptor (beta chain) has only a few counts. This sample is part of a study of T cell responses to AZD1222 COVID-19 vaccine. Assay: immunoSEQ multiplex PCR; the TCRdb copy retains only in-frame clones and omits some. The table records 120,000 or so clones, more than 65% of them present only once. Germline-derived CDR1 and CDR2 are SEHNR and FQNEAQ (reference sequence). The CDR3 runs 13 residues. V was clipped by 4 bases and J by 5 bases, with 12 bases between them. Sequencing used peripheral blood, obtained 28 days after the second AZD1222 dose. This chain links TRBV7-9 with TRBJ2-7; tentative D call: TRBD2 (5 bases). This sequence originates from an adult who received the AZD1222 COVID-19 vaccine. DNA for the CDR3: TGTGCCAGCAGCTCATTCGGACTCGACGAGCAGTACTTC. This sequence encodes CASSSFGLDEQYF. The variable domain in full, with the rest retrieved from reference TRBV7-9 and TRBJ2-7, is DTGVSQNPRHKITKRGQNVTFRCDPISEHNRLYWYRQTLGQGPEFLTYFQNEAQLEKSRLLSDRFSAERPKGSFSTLEIQRTEQGDSAMYLCASSSFGLDEQYFGPGTRLTVT.